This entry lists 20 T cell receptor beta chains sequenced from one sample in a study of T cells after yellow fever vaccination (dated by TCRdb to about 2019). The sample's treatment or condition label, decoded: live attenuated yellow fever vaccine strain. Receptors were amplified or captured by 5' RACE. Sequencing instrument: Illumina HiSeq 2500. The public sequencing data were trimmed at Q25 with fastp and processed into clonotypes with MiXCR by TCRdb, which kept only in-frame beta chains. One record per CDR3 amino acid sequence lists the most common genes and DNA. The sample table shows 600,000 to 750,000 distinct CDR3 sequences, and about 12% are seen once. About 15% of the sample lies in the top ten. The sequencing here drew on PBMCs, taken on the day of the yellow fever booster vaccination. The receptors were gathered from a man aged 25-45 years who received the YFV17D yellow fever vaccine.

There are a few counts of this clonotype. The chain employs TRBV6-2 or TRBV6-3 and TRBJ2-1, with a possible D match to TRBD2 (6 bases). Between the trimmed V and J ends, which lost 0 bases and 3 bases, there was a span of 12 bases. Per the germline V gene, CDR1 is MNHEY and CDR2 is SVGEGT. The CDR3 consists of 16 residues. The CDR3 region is CASSYSTGRYYNEQFF. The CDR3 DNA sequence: TGTGCCAGCAGTTACTCGACGGGGAGGTACTACAATGAGCAGTTCTTC.

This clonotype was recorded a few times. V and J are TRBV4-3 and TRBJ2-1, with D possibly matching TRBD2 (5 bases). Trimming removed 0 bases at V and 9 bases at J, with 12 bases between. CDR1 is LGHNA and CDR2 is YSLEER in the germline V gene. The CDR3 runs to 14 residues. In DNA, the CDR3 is TGCGCCAGCAGCCAAGAACCGTCAGCGGTTGAGCAGTTCTTC. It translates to CASSQEPSAVEQFF.

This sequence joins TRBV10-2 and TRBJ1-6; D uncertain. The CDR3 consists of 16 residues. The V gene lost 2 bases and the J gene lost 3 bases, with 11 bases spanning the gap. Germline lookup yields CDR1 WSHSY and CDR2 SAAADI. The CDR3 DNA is TGCGCCAGCAGTGAGAGGAAGGGTGGCTATAATTCACCCCTCCACTTT. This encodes CASSERKGGYNSPLHF.

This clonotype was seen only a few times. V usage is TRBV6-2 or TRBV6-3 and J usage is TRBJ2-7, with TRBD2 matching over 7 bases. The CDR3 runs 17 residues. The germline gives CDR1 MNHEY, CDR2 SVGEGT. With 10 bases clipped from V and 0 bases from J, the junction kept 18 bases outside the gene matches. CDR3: CATESRLAALSSYEQYF. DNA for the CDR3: TGTGCCACCGAATCCCGGCTAGCGGCCCTAAGCTCCTACGAGCAGTACTTC.

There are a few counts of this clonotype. CDR3: CASTDRAADSIFEQYF. The CDR3 DNA is TGTGCCAGCACCGATAGGGCAGCCGACTCGATTTTTGAGCAGTACTTC. V gene TRBV6-1 combines with J gene TRBJ2-7; no reliable D call. Per germline, CDR1 MNHNS and CDR2 SASEGT. V was pared by 7 bases and J by 7 bases, with 26 bases between. The CDR3 consists of 16 residues.

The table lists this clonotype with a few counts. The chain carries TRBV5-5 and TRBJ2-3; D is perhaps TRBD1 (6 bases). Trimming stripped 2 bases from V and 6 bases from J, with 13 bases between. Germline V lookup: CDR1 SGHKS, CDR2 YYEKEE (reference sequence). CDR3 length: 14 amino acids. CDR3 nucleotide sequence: TGTGCCAGCAGCTTCACAGGGACCTGGGATACGCAGTATTTT. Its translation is CASSFTGTWDTQYF. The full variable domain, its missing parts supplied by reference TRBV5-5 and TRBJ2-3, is DAGVTQSPTHLIKTRGQQVTLRCSPISGHKSVSWYQQVLGQGPQFIFQYYEKEERGRGNFPDRFSARQFPNYSSELNVNALLLGDSALYLCASSFTGTWDTQYFGPGTRLTVL.

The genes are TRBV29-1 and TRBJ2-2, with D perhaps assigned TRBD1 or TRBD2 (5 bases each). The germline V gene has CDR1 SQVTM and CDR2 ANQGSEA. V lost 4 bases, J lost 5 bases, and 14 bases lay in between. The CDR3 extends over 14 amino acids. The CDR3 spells CSVAFGAGTGELFF. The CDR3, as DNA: TGCAGCGTTGCCTTCGGGGCGGGTACCGGGGAGCTGTTTTTT.

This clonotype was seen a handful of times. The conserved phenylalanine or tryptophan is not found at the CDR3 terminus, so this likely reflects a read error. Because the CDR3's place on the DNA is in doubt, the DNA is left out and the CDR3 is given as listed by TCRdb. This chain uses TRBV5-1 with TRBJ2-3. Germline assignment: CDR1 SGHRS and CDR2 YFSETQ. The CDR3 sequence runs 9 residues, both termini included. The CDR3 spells CASSLVPFR.

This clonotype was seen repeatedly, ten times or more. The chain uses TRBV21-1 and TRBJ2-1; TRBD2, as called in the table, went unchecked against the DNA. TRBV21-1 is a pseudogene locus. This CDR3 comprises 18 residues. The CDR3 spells CASSQRIRIGEREFEQFF. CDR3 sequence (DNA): TGTGCCAGCAGCCAAAGAATTCGAATAGGGGAGCGGGAGTTTGAGCAGTTCTTC.

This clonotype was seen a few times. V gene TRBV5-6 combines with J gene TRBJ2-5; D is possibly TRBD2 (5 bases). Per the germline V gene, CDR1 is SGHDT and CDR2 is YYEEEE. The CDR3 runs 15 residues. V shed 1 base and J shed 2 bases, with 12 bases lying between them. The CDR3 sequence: CASSLPGSDQETQYF. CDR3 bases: TGTGCCAGCAGCTTGCCGGGATCGGATCAAGAGACCCAGTACTTC.

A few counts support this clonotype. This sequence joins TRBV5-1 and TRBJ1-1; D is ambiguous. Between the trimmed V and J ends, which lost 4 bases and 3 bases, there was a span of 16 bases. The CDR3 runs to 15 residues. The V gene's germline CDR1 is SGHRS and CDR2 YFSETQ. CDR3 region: CASSPQHGSDTEAFF. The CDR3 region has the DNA TGCGCCAGCAGCCCACAACACGGGTCCGACACTGAAGCTTTCTTT.

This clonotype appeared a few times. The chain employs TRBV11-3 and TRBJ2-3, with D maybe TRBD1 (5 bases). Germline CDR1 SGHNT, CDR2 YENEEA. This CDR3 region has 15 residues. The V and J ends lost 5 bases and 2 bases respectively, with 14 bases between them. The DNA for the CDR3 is TGTGCCAGCAGCCCCGGACAAGCCTACACAGATACGCAGTATTTT. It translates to CASSPGQAYTDTQYF.

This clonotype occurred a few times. DNA for the CDR3: TGTGCCAGCTGTCCTACCTGGGGATACAATGAGCAGTTCTTC. Translating it yields CASCPTWGYNEQFF. The V and J genes are TRBV7-2 and TRBJ2-1; no clear D gene. Deletions cut 8 bases from V and 4 bases from J, with 15 bases between. Per the germline V gene, CDR1 is SGHTA and CDR2 is FQGNSA. The CDR3 is made up of 14 amino acids.

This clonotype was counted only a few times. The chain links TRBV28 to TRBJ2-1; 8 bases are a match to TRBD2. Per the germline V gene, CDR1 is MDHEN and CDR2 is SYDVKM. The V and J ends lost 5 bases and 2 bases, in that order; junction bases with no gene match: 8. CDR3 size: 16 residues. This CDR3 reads CASSPPGTSPYNEQFF. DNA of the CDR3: TGTGCCAGCAGTCCTCCTGGGACTAGTCCCTACAATGAGCAGTTCTTC.

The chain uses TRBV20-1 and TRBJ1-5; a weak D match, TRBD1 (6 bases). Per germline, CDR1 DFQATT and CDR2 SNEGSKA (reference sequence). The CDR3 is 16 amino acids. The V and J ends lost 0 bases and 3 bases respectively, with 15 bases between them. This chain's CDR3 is CSARDGRGIFNQPQHF. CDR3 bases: TGCAGTGCTAGAGATGGCAGGGGAATTTTCAATCAGCCCCAGCATTTT.

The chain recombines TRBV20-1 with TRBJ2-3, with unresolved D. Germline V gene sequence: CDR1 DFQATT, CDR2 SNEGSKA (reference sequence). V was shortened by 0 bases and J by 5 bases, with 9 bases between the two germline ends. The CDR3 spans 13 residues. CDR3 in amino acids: CSARDLTQDTQYF. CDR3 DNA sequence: TGCAGTGCTAGAGATCTAACGCAAGATACGCAGTATTTT.

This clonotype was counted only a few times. The CDR3 here is CASSLMVREEQYF. The DNA for the CDR3 is TGTGCCAGCAGCTTAATGGTAAGGGAAGAGCAGTACTTC. The V call is TRBV7-2, the J call TRBJ2-7, with unresolved D. The CDR3 has 13 amino acids. Per germline, CDR1 SGHTA and CDR2 FQGNSA. Trimming stripped 2 bases from V and 7 bases from J, with 12 bases between.

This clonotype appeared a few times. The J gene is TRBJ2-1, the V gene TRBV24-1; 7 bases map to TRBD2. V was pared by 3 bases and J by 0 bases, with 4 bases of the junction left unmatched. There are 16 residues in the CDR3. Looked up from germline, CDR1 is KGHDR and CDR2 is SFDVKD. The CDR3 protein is CATSDASGSSYNEQFF. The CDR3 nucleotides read TGTGCCACCAGTGATGCTAGCGGTAGCTCCTACAATGAGCAGTTCTTC.

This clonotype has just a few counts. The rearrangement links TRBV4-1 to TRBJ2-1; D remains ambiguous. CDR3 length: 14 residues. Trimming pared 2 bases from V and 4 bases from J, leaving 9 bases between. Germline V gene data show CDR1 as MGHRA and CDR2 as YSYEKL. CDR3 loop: CASSQSDGYNEQFF. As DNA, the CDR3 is TGCGCCAGCAGCCAATCAGACGGGTACAATGAGCAGTTCTTC.

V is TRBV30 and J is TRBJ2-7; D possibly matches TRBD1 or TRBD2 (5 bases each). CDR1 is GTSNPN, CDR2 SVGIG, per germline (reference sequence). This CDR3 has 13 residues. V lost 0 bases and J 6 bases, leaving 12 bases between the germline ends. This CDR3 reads CAWSVRGSVEQYF. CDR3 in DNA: TGTGCCTGGAGTGTACGGGGCTCGGTCGAGCAGTACTTC.